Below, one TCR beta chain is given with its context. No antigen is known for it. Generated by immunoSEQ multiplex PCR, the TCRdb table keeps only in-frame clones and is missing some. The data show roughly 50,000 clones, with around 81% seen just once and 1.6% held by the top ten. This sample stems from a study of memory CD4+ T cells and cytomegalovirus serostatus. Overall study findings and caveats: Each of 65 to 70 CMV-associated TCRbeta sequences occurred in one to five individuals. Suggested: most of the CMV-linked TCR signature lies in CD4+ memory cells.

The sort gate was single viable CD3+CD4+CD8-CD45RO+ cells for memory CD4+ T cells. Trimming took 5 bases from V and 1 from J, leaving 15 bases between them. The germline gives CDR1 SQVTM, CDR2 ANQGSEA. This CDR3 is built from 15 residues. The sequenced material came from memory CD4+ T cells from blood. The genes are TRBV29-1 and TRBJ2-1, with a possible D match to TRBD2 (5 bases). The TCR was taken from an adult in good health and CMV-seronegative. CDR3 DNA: TGCAGCGTTTCGGACTCGGGCGCATCCTACAATGAGCAGTTCTTC. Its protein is CSVSDSGASYNEQFF.